The source of this T cell receptor beta chain is a study of blood T cell repertoires in COVID-19. Data came from immunoSEQ multiplex PCR; TCRdb stores just in-frame clones and leaves some out. The sample has about 200,000 clones, around 85% seen once. The CDR3 sequence is 15 residues long. J was trimmed by 1 base and V by 8 bases; bases with no gene match: 7. Looked up from germline, CDR1 is SGHTA and CDR2 is FQGTGA. The gene calls are TRBV7-3 and TRBJ2-2, with 7 bases lining up with TRBD1. The sequence came from a human donor with active or convalescent COVID-19. The donor label of this sample is uncertain. What was sequenced was peripheral blood. The CDR3 DNA reads as TGTGCCAGCGGATGGGGACAGATGAACACCGGGGAGCTGTTTTTT. It is translated as CASGWGQMNTGELFF.